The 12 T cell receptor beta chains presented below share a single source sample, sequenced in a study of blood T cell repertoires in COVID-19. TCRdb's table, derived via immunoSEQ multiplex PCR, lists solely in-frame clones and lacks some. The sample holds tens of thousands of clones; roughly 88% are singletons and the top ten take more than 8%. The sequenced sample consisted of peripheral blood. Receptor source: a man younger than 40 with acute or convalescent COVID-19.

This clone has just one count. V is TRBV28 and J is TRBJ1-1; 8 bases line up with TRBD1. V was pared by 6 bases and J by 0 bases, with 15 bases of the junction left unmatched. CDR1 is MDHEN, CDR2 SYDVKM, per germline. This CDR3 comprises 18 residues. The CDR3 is CASSLPQGALNVNTEAFF. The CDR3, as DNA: TGTGCCAGCAGCCTCCCCCAGGGGGCCCTTAACGTGAACACTGAAGCTTTCTTT.

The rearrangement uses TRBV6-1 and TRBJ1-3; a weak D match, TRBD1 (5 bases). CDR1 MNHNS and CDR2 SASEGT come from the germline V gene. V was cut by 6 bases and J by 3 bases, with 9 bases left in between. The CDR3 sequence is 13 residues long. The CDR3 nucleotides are TGTGCCAGCAGGCAGGGAAATGGAAACACCATATATTTT. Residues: CASRQGNGNTIYF.

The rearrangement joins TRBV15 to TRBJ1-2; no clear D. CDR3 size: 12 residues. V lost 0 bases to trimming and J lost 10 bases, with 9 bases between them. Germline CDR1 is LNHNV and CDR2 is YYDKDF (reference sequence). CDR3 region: CATSREGRDYTF. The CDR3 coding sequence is TGTGCCACCAGCAGAGAGGGGAGAGACTACACCTTC.

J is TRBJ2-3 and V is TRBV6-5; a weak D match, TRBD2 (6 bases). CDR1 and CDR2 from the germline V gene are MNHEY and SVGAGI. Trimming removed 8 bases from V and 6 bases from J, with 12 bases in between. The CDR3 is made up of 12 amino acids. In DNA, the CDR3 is TGTGCCAGCGGGTTCGGGAGCGATACGCAGTATTTT. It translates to CASGFGSDTQYF.

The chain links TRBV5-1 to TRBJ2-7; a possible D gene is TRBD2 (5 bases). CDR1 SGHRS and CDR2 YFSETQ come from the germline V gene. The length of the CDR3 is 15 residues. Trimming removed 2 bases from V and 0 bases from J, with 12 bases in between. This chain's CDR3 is CASSFLAGRSYEQYF. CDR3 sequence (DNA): TGCGCCAGCAGCTTTCTGGCGGGTCGCTCCTACGAGCAGTACTTC.

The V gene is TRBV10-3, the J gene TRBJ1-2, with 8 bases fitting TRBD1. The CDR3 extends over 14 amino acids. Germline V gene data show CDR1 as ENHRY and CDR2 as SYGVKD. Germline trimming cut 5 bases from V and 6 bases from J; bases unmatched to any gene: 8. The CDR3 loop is CAISSRTGTDGYTF. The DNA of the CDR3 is TGTGCCATCAGTTCCAGGACAGGGACGGATGGCTACACCTTC.

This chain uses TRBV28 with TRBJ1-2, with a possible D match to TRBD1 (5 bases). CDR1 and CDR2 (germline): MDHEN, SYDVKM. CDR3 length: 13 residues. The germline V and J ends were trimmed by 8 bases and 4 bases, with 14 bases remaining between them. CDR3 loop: CASRVGGSYGYTF. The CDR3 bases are TGTGCCAGCCGAGTCGGGGGGAGCTATGGCTACACCTTC.

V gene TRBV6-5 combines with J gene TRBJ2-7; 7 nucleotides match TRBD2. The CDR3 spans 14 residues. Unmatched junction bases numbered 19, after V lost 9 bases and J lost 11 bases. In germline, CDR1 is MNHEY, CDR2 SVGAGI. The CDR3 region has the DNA TGTGCCAGGGCCCCCCGGGACTATGTGATTAAGGAGTACTTC. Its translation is CARAPRDYVIKEYF.

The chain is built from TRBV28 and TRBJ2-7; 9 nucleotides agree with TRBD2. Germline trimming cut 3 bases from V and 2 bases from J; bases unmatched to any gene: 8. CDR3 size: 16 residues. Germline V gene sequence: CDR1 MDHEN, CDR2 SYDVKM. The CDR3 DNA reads TGTGCCAGCAGTTTTAGTCTAGCGGGGTTAACCTACGAGCAGTACTTC. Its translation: CASSFSLAGLTYEQYF. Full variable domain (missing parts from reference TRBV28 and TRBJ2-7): DVKVTQSSRYLVKRTGEKVFLECVQDMDHENMFWYRQDPGLGLRLIYFSYDVKMKEKGDIPEGYSVSREKKERFSLILESASTNQTSMYLCASSFSLAGLTYEQYFGPGTRLTVT.

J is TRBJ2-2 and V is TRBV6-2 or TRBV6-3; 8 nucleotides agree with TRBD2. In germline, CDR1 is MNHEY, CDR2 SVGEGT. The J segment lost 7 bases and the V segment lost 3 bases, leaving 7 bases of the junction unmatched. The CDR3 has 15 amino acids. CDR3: CASSYGGRSNGELFF. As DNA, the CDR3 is TGTGCCAGCAGTTATGGCGGGAGGAGTAACGGGGAGCTGTTTTTT.

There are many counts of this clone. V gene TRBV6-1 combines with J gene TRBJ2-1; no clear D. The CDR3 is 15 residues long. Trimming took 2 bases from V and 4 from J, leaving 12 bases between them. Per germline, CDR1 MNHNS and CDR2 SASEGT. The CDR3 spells CASSELLETYNEQFF. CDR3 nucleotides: TGTGCCAGCAGTGAACTCCTAGAGACGTACAATGAGCAGTTCTTC.

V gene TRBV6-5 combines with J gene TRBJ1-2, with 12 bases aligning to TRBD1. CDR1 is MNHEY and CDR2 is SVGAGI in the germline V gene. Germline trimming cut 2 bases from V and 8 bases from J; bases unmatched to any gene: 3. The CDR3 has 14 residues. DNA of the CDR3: TGTGCCAGCAGTTACCGGGACAGGGGGCGAGGCTACACCTTC. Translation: CASSYRDRGRGYTF.